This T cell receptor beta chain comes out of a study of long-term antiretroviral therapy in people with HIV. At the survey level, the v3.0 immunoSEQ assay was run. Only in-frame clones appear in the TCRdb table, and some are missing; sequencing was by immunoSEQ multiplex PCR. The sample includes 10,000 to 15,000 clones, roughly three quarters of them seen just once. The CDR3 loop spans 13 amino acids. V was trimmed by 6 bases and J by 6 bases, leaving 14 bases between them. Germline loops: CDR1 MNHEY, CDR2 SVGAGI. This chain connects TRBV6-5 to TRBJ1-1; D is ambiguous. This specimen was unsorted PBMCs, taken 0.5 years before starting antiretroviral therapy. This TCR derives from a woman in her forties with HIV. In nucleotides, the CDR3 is TGTGCCAGCAGCCTTTACAGTGGGGCTGAAGCTTTCTTT. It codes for CASSLYSGAEAFF.